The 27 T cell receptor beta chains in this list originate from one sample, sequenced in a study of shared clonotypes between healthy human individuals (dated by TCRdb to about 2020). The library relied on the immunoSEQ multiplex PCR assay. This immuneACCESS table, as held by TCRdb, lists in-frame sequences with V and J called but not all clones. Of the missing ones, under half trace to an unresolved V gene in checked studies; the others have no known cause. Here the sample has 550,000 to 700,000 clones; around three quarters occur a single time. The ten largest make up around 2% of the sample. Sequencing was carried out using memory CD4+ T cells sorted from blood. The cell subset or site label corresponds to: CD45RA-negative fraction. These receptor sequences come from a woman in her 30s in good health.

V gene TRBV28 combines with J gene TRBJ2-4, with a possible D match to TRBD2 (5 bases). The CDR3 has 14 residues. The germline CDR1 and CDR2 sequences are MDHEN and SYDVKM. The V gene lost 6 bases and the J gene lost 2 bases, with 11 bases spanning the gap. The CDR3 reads CASRFPGTKNIQYF. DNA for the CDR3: TGTGCCAGCAGGTTCCCCGGGACCAAAAACATTCAGTACTTC.

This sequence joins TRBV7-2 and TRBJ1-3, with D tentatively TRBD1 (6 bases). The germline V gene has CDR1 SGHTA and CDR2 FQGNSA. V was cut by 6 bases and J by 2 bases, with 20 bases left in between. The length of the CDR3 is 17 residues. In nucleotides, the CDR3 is TGTGCCAGCAGATCAAACCCAGGACAGTTTACTGGAAACACCATATATTTT. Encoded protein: CASRSNPGQFTGNTIYF.

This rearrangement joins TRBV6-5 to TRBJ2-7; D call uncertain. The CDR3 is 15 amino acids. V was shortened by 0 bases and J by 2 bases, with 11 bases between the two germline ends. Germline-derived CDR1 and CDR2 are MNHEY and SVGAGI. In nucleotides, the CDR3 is TGTGCCAGCAGTTACTCGAGCCTACAACCCTACGAGCAGTACTTC. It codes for CASSYSSLQPYEQYF.

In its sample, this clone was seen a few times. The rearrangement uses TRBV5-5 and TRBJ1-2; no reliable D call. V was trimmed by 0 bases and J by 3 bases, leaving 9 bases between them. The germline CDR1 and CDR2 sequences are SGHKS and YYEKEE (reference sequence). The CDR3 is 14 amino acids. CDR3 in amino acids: CASSLVAAHYGYTF. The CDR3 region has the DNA TGTGCCAGCAGCTTGGTGGCAGCCCACTATGGCTACACCTTC.

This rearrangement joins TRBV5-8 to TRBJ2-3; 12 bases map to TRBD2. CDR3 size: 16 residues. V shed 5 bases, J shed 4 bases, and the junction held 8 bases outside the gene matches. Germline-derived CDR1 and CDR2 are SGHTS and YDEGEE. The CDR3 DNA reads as TGTGCCAGCAGGATCCCTCTAGCGGGAGGGGCAGATACGCAGTATTTT. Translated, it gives CASRIPLAGGADTQYF.

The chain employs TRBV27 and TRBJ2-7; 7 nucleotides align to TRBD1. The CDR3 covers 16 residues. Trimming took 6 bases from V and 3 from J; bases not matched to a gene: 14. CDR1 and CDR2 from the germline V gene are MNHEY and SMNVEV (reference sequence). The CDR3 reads CASRRQGGFGVYEQYF. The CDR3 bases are TGTGCCAGCAGAAGACAGGGTGGCTTCGGAGTCTACGAGCAGTACTTC.

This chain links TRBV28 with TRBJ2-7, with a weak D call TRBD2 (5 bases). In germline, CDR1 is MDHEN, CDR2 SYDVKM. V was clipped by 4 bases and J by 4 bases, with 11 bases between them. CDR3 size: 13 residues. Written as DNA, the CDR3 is TGTGCCAGCAGTTCCGGGATATTATACGAGCAGTACTTC. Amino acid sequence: CASSSGILYEQYF.

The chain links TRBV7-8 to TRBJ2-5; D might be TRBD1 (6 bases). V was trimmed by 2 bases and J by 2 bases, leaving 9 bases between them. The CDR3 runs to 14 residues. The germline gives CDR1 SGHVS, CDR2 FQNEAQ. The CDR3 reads CASSLIQGQETQYF. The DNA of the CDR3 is TGTGCCAGCAGCTTAATCCAGGGGCAAGAGACCCAGTACTTC.

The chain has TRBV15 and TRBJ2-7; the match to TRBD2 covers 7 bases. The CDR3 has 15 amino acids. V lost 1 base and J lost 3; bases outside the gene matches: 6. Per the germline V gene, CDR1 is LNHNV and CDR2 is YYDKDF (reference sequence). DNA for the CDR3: TGTGCCACCAGCAGAGTCGGCGGGGGAGGCTACGAGCAGTACTTC. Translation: CATSRVGGGGYEQYF.

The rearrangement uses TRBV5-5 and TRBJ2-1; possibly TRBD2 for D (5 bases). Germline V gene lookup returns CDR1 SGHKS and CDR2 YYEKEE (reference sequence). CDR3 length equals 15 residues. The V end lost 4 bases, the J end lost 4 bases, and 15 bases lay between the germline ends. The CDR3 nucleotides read TGTGCCAGCAGCCTGAGGACTCCTGAATACAATGAGCAGTTCTTC. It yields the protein CASSLRTPEYNEQFF.

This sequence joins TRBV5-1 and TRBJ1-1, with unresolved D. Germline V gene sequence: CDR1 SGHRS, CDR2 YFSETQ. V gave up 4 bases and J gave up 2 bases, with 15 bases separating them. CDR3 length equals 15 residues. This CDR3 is CASSPVGGPNTEAFF. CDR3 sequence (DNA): TGCGCCAGCAGCCCGGTGGGAGGGCCCAACACTGAAGCTTTCTTT.

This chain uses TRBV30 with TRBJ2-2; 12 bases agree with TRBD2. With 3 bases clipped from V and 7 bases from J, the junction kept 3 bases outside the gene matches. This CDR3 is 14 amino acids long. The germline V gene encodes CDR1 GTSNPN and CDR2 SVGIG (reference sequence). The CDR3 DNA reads TGTGCCTGGAGACTAGCGGGAGGAGTCGGGGAGCTGTTTTTT. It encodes CAWRLAGGVGELFF.

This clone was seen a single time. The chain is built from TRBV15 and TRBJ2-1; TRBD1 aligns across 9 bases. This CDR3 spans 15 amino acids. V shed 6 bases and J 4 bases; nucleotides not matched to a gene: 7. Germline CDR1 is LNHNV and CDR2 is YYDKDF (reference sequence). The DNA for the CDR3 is TGTGCCACCAGTCGAGACAGGGGGACATACAATGAGCAGTTCTTC. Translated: CATSRDRGTYNEQFF.

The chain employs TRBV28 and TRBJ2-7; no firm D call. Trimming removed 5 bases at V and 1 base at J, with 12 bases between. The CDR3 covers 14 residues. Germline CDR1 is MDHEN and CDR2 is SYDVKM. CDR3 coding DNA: TGTGCCAGCAGTCGAAAGTCGGGTTCCTACGAGCAGTACTTC. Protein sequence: CASSRKSGSYEQYF.

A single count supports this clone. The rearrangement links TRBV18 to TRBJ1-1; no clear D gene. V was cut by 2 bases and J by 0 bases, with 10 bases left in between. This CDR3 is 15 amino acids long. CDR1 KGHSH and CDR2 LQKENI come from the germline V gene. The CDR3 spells CASSPGLGLNTEAFF. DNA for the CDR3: TGTGCCAGCTCACCAGGTCTGGGATTGAACACTGAAGCTTTCTTT.

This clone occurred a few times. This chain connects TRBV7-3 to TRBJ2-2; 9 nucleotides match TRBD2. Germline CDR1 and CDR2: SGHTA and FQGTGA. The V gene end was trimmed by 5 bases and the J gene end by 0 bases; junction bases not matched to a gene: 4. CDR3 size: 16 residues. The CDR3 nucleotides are TGTGCCAGCAGCCCGAGACTAGCGGCGAACACCGGGGAGCTGTTTTTT. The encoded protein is CASSPRLAANTGELFF.

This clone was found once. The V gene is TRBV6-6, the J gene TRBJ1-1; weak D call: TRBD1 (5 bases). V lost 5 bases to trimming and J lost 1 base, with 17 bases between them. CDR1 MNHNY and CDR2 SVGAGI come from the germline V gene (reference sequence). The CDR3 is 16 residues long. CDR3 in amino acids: CASSARREGTNTEAFF. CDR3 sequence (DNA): TGTGCCAGCAGTGCCCGCCGCGAGGGGACGAACACTGAAGCTTTCTTT.

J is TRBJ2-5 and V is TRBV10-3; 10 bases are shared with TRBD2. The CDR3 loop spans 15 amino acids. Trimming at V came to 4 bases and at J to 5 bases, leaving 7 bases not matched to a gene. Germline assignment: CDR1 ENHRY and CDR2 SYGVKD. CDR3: CAISGGLAGVETQYF. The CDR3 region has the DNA TGTGCCATCAGTGGGGGGCTAGCGGGAGTGGAGACCCAGTACTTC.

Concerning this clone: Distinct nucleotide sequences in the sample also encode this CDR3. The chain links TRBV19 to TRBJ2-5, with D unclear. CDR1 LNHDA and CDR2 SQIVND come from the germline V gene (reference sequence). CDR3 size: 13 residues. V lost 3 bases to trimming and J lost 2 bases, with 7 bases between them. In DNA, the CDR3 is TGTGCCAGTAGTATGGGGATTCAAGAGACCCAGTACTTC. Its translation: CASSMGIQETQYF.

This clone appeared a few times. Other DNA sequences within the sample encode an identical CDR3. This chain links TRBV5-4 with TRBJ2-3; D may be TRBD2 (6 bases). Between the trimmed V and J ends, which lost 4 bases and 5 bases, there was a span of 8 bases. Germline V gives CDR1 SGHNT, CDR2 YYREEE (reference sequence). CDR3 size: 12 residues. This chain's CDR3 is CASSVGGDTQYF. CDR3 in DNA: TGTGCCAGCAGCGTCGGGGGAGATACGCAGTATTTT. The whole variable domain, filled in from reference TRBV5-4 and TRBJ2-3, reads ETGVTQSPTHLIKTRGQQVTLRCSSQSGHNTVSWYQQALGQGPQFIFQYYREEENGRGNFPPRFSGLQFPNYSSELNVNALELDDSALYLCASSVGGDTQYFGPGTRLTVL.

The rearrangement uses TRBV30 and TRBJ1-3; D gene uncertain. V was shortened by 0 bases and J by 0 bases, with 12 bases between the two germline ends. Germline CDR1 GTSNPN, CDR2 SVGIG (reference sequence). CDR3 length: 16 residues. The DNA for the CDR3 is TGTGCCTGGAGTGTAGATAGTCTCGACTCTGGAAACACCATATATTTT. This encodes CAWSVDSLDSGNTIYF.

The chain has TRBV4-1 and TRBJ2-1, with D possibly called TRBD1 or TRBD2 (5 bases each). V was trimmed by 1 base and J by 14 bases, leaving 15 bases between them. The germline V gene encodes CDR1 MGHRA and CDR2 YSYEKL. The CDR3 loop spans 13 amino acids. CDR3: CASSQAGQLVKFF. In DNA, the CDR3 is TGCGCCAGCAGCCAAGCGGGGCAGCTAGTTAAGTTCTTC.

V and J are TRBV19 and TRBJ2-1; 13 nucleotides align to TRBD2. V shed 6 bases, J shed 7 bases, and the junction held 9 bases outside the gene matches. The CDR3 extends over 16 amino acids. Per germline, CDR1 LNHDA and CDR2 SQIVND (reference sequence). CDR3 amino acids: CASRSGLAGVVNEQFF. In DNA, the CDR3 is TGTGCCAGTAGATCTGGACTAGCGGGAGTTGTAAATGAGCAGTTCTTC.

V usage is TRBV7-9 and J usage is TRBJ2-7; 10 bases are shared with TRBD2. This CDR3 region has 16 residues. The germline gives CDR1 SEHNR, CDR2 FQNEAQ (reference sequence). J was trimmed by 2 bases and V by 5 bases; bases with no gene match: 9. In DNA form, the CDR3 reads TGTGCCAGCAGCCGATCTTTAGGACTAGCGGCCTACGAGCAGTACTTC. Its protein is CASSRSLGLAAYEQYF.

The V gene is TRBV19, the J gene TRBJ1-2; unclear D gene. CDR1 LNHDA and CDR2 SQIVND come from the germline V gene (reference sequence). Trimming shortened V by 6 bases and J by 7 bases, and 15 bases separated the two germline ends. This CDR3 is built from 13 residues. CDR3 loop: CASSDARLGGYTF. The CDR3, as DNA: TGTGCCAGTAGCGATGCCCGCCTGGGTGGCTACACCTTC.

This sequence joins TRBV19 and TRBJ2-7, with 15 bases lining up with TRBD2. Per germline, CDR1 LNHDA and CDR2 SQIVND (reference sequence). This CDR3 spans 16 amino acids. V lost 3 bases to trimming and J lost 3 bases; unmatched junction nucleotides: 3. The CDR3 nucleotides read TGTGCCAGTAGTATGGGACTAGCGGGAGGTATCTACGAGCAGTACTTC. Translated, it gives CASSMGLAGGIYEQYF.

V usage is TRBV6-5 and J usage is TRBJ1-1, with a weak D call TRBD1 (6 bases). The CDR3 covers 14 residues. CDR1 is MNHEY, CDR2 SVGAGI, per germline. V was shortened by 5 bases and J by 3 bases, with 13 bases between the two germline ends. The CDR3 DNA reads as TGTGCCAGCAGTCATACTGCAGGGGACACTGAAGCTTTCTTT. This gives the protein CASSHTAGDTEAFF.